The rows below give T cell receptor beta chains drawn from one sample of a study of STAT5B mutations in CD4+ large granular lymphocyte leukemia. Sequencing was performed with immunoSEQ multiplex PCR; in TCRdb, only in-frame clones are kept and a portion is missing. Of fewer than 40,000 clones listed, about 76% were seen once; the top ten hold more than 2%. Sequenced sample: CD4+ T cells from blood buffy coats. These receptors originate from a human donor in good health. Each CDR3 is given with its conserved first and last residue. A D gene is named only where the DNA matches it firmly. Size is omitted from some rows. Given values are once, few, many or a class for expanded clones.

V gene: TRBV9
D gene: NA
clone size: NA
J gene: TRBJ2-7
CDR3 DNA: TGTGCCAGCAGCGTAGGTTCAGGGCGGACCTACGAGCAGTACTTC
CDR3 protein: CASSVGSGRTYEQYF

V gene: TRBV6-6
D gene: NA
clone size: NA
J gene: TRBJ1-2
CDR3 DNA: TGTGCCAGCAGTTACGGGGACGGGAGTAACTATGGCTACACCTTC
CDR3 protein: CASSYGDGSNYGYTF

V gene: TRBV13
D gene: NA
clone size: NA
J gene: TRBJ2-7
CDR3 DNA: TGTGCCAGCAGCCCGGGACGGAGTAGAGAGCAGTACTTC
CDR3 protein: CASSPGRSREQYF

V gene: TRBV7-8
D gene: NA
clone size: NA
J gene: TRBJ2-1
CDR3 DNA: TGTGCCAGCAGCCTCCTCGGCGATGAGCAGTTCTTC
CDR3 protein: CASSLLGDEQFF

V gene: TRBV5-1
D gene: NA
clone size: NA
J gene: TRBJ2-7
CDR3 DNA: TGCGCCAGCAGCTTTTATAGCAGGTCCCCCTACGAGCAGTACTTC
CDR3 protein: CASSFYSRSPYEQYF

V gene: TRBV6-1
D gene: NA
clone size: NA
J gene: TRBJ2-5
CDR3 DNA: TGTGCCAGCAGTGGGGGTTTGGTCCAAGAGACCCAGTACTTC
CDR3 protein: CASSGGLVQETQYF

V gene: TRBV15
D gene: TRBD1
clone size: NA
J gene: TRBJ1-2
CDR3 DNA: TGTGCCACCAGCAGAGACTACGGGACAGGGGGCGATGCCTATGGCTACACCTTC
CDR3 protein: CATSRDYGTGGDAYGYTF

V gene: TRBV7-9
D gene: NA
clone size: NA
J gene: TRBJ2-7
CDR3 DNA: TGTGCCAGCAGCCACCTGGGACACCCCTACGAGCAGTACTTC
CDR3 protein: CASSHLGHPYEQYF

V gene: TRBV12-5
D gene: NA
clone size: NA
J gene: TRBJ2-2
CDR3 DNA: TGTGCTAGTGGTTTGACCCGGGCCTCAAACACCGGGGAGCTGTTTTTT
CDR3 protein: CASGLTRASNTGELFF

V gene: TRBV5-4
D gene: TRBD1
clone size: once
J gene: TRBJ2-5
CDR3 DNA: TGTGCCAGCAGCTTGGCGGGACAGACAACTATGGAGACCCAGTACTTC
CDR3 protein: CASSLAGQTTMETQYF

V gene: TRBV11-2
D gene: TRBD2
clone size: NA
J gene: TRBJ2-3
CDR3 DNA: TGTGCCAGCAGCTTAAACCCGGGGGGGCGGGGCACAGATACGCAGTATTTT
CDR3 protein: CASSLNPGGRGTDTQYF

V gene: TRBV11-2
D gene: NA
clone size: NA
J gene: TRBJ2-5
CDR3 DNA: TGTGCCAGCAGCTTAGAGGTGGCAGTCCAAGAGACCCAGTACTTC
CDR3 protein: CASSLEVAVQETQYF

V gene: TRBV30
D gene: NA
clone size: NA
J gene: TRBJ2-7
CDR3 DNA: TGTGCCTGGAGTGCCCACCGAGGGACCGAGCAGTACTTC
CDR3 protein: CAWSAHRGTEQYF

V gene: TRBV5-1
D gene: NA
clone size: NA
J gene: TRBJ1-1
CDR3 DNA: TGCGCCAGCAGCACCGGACGGGGGGACACTGAAGCTTTCTTT
CDR3 protein: CASSTGRGDTEAFF

V gene: TRBV18
D gene: TRBD2
clone size: NA
J gene: TRBJ2-5
CDR3 DNA: TGTGCCAGCTCAGCGACTAGCGGGCGACTCCAAGAGACCCAGTACTTC
CDR3 protein: CASSATSGRLQETQYF

V gene: TRBV11-2
D gene: NA
clone size: NA
J gene: TRBJ2-5
CDR3 DNA: TGTGCCAGCACCCTAGGGGGGCAGGGAGTAGGTGAGACCCAGTACTTC
CDR3 protein: CASTLGGQGVGETQYF

V gene: TRBV5-4
D gene: TRBD1
clone size: NA
J gene: TRBJ1-1
CDR3 DNA: TGTGCCAGCAGCGGGAGACAGGGGACGATCACTGAAGCTTTCTTT
CDR3 protein: CASSGRQGTITEAFF

V gene: TRBV27
D gene: TRBD1
clone size: NA
J gene: TRBJ1-4
CDR3 DNA: TGTGCCAGCAGTTTTGGGGGACAGTTTAGGGAAAAACTGTTTTTT
CDR3 protein: CASSFGGQFREKLFF

V gene: TRBV4-2
D gene: TRBD1
clone size: NA
J gene: TRBJ1-5
CDR3 DNA: TGTGCCAGCAGCCAAGACACTCGGGACAGGGGATTTAGCAATCAGCCCCAGCATTTT
CDR3 protein: CASSQDTRDRGFSNQPQHF

V gene: TRBV27
D gene: TRBD2
clone size: NA
J gene: TRBJ2-7
CDR3 DNA: TGTGCCAGCAGTGTTACTAGCGGGAGTAATGGCGAGCAGTACTTC
CDR3 protein: CASSVTSGSNGEQYF

V gene: TRBV30
D gene: TRBD2
clone size: NA
J gene: TRBJ2-7
CDR3 DNA: TGTGCCTGGAGTGTAGTAGGGACTAGCTACCGCGAGCAGTACTTC
CDR3 protein: CAWSVVGTSYREQYF

V gene: TRBV7-9
D gene: NA
clone size: few
J gene: TRBJ1-4
CDR3 DNA: TGTGCCAGCAGCTTAGCGTCTGCCCCTGGAAAACTGTTTTTT
CDR3 protein: CASSLASAPGKLFF